This TCR beta chain was found in a study of cytomegalovirus exposure and HLA in healthy donors. Comment on this clone: Its matching antigen is unknown.

Germline V gene data show CDR1 as MNHEY and CDR2 as SMNVEV (reference sequence). The ends lost 1 base at V and 6 bases at J; junction bases unmatched: 10. The CDR3 is made up of 18 amino acids. With 60 Vbeta and 13 Jbeta primers, the PCR was carried out. Assay used: immunoSEQ multiplex PCR; TCRdb lists only in-frame clones, some missing. The sample has about 130,000 clones, 60% to 80% seen once. Study-wide findings and caveats: It was about 150 TCR beta chains that were listed as cytomegalovirus-associated. Later work found that TCR association rates differed between HLA loci; DRB1 had the most and HLA-C the fewest.

The chain couples TRBV27 to TRBJ1-5; the match to TRBD1 covers 12 bases. The sequence derives from a man younger than 45 in good health and CMV-seronegative. Input material: PBMCs. Written as DNA, the CDR3 is TGTGCCAGCAGTTTATTGGCCTTCGGGACAGGGGGCCTTCAGCCCCAGCATTTT. As protein: CASSLLAFGTGGLQPQHF.